The rows below give T cell receptor beta chains drawn from one sample of a study of T-cell reconstitution after alpha-beta-depleted transplantation in children. TCRdb re-analysed the PCR reads in MiXCR, keeping a single row per CDR3 protein. The profile shows over 450,000 distinct CDR3 sequences, over 9.5% of them singletons. Sample: PBMCs, taken before TCRalphabeta/CD19-depleted stem cell transplant. All receptors come from a child aged 2-9 years with inherited bone marrow failure, due to receive a stem cell transplant. The CDR3 runs from the conserved cysteine through the conserved F or W. The D gene is left open where the match is weak. A clone size is listed for some rows: how often the clone was seen (once, few, many), or a class if it is expanded.

CDR3,DNA,D,V,J,size
CASSGGLTGVVRYEQYF,TGTGCCAGCAGTGGAGGTCTGACAGGGGTTGTCCGTTACGAGCAGTACTTC,TRBD1,TRBV6-1,TRBJ2-7,many
CASSSTSGFRQETQYF,TGTGCCAGCAGTTCCACTAGCGGATTCCGTCAAGAGACCCAGTACTTC,TRBD2,TRBV27,TRBJ2-5,many
CSASSAGRDGYTF,TGCAGTGCTAGTTCCGCGGGACGTGATGGCTACACCTTC,-,TRBV20-1,TRBJ1-2,many
CANPTQDHGYTF,TGTGCCAACCCGACCCAGGATCATGGCTACACCTTC,-,TRBV19,TRBJ1-2,-
CSVEGRTGELFF,TGCAGCGTTGAAGGGAGGACCGGGGAGCTGTTTTTT,-,TRBV29-1,TRBJ2-2,many
CASSGDNTDTQYF,TGTGCCAGCAGCGGGGATAACACAGATACGCAGTATTTT,-,TRBV13,TRBJ2-3,many
CASSQVLRVITGELFF,TGCGCCAGCAGCCAAGTTTTGAGGGTTATAACCGGGGAGCTGTTTTTT,-,TRBV4-1,TRBJ2-2,-
CASCTGGNQPQHF,TGTGCCAGCTGTACAGGGGGCAATCAGCCCCAGCATTTT,TRBD1,TRBV6-1,TRBJ1-5,many
CASSQEGRASGRVNEQFF,TGCGCCAGCAGCCAAGAGGGGAGGGCGAGCGGGAGGGTGAATGAGCAGTTCTTC,TRBD2,TRBV4-3,TRBJ2-1,many
CASTQIQGRGGYTF,TGCGCCAGCACACAAATACAGGGGAGGGGGGGCTACACCTTC,TRBD1,TRBV4-1,TRBJ1-2,many
CASSPLTAIPYNEQFF,TGTGCCAGCAGCCCACTGACCGCGATTCCTTACAATGAGCAGTTCTTC,-,TRBV9,TRBJ2-1,many
CASSPRQGGNEKLFF,TGCGCCAGCAGCCCCCGACAGGGGGGTAATGAAAAACTGTTTTTT,TRBD1,TRBV4-3,TRBJ1-4,many
CASSNRGTRELFF,TGTGCCAGCAGCAACAGGGGAACCAGGGAGCTGTTTTTT,TRBD1,TRBV4-2,TRBJ2-2,-
CASSSLHLNTGELFF,TGTGCCAGTAGTAGCCTACACTTGAACACCGGGGAGCTGTTTTTT,-,TRBV19,TRBJ2-2,many
CASTETRAREQFF,TGTGCCAGCACAGAAACAAGGGCACGAGAGCAGTTCTTC,-,TRBV25-1,TRBJ2-1,many
CASRESYGYTF,TGTGCCAGCAGGGAAAGCTATGGCTACACCTTC,-,TRBV28,TRBJ1-2,many
CASGFTYNEQFF,TGTGCCAGCGGCTTCACGTACAATGAGCAGTTCTTC,-,TRBV14,TRBJ2-1,many
CSARGTTNYEQYF,TGCAGTGCTAGAGGGACTACCAACTACGAGCAGTACTTC,-,TRBV20-1,TRBJ2-7,once
CSARPRGYGYGYTF,TGCAGTGCTAGGCCCCGGGGGTATGGGTATGGCTACACCTTC,-,TRBV20-1,TRBJ1-2,-
CAISRQVGEDTQYF,TGTGCCATCAGTAGACAGGTCGGCGAAGATACGCAGTATTTT,-,TRBV10-3,TRBJ2-3,many
CASSPLTSLNEQYF,TGCGCCAGCAGCCCCCTGACTAGCCTCAACGAGCAGTACTTC,TRBD2,TRBV5-1,TRBJ2-7,many
CASSARTNSYNEQFF,TGTGCCAGCAGCGCTCGGACGAATTCCTACAATGAGCAGTTCTTC,-,TRBV7-6,TRBJ2-1,-
CASSLYSGYNEQFF,TGTGCCAGCAGTTTGTATAGCGGATACAATGAGCAGTTCTTC,-,TRBV6-5,TRBJ2-1,many